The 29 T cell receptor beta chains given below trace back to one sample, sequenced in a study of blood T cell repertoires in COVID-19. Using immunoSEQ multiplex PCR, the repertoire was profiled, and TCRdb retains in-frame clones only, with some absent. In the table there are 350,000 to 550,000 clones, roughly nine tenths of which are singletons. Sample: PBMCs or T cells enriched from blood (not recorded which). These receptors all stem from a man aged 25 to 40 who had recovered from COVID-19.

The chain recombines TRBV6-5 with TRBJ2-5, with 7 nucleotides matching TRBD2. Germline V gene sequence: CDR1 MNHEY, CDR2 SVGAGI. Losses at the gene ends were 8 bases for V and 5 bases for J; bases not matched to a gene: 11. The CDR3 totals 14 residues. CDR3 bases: TGTGCCAGCGGGGCGGGAGTTTTCGTGGAGACCCAGTACTTC. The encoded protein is CASGAGVFVETQYF.

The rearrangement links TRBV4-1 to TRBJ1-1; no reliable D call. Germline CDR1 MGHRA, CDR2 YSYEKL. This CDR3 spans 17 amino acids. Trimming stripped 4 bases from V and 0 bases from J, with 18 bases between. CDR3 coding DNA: TGCGCCAGCAGCCCGGGTGGTGGCCTCTTCATGAACACTGAAGCTTTCTTT. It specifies CASSPGGGLFMNTEAFF.

The CDR3 sequence: CATSATSGRSNEQFF. As DNA, the CDR3 is TGTGCCACCAGTGCCACTAGCGGGAGATCCAATGAGCAGTTCTTC. This chain links TRBV24-1 with TRBJ2-1; 11 bases match TRBD2. The germline V gene encodes CDR1 KGHDR and CDR2 SFDVKD. CDR3 size: 15 residues. After removal of 5 bases from V and 6 bases from J, the junction contained 5 bases not matched to a gene.

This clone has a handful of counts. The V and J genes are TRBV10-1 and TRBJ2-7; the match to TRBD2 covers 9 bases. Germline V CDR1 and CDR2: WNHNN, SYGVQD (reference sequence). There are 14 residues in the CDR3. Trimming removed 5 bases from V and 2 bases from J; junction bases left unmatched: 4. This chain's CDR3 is CASSPSSGTYEQYF. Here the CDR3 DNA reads TGCGCCAGCAGTCCTTCTAGCGGGACCTACGAGCAGTACTTC.

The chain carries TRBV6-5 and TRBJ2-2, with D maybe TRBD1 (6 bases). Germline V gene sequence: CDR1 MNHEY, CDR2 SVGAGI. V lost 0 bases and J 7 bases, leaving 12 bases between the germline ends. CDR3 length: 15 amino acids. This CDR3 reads CASSYSNQGFGELFF. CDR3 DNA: TGTGCCAGCAGTTACTCAAATCAGGGGTTCGGGGAGCTGTTTTTT.

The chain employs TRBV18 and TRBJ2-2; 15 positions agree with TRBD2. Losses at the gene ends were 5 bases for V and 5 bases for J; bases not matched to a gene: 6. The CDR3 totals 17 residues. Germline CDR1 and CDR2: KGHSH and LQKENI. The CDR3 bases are TGTGCCAGCTCATTGGGACTAGCGGGAGGACGGACCGGGGAGCTGTTTTTT. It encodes CASSLGLAGGRTGELFF.

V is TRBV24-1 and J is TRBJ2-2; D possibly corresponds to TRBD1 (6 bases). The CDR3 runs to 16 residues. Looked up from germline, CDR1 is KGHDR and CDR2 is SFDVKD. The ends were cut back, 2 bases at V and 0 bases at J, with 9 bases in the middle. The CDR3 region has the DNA TGTGCCACCAGTGATTCAGGGGTCCCGAACACCGGGGAGCTGTTTTTT. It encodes CATSDSGVPNTGELFF.

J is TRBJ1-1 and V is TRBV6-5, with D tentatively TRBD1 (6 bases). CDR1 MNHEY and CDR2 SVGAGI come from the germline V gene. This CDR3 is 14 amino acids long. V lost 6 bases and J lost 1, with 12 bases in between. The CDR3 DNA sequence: TGTGCCAGCAGATCCAGGGGCGGGAACACTGAAGCTTTCTTT. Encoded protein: CASRSRGGNTEAFF.

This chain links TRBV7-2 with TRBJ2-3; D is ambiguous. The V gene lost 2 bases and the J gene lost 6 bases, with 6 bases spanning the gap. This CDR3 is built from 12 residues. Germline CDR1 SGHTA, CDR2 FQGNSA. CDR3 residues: CASSLSLDTQYF. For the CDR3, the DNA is TGTGCCAGCAGCTTAAGCCTTGATACGCAGTATTTT.

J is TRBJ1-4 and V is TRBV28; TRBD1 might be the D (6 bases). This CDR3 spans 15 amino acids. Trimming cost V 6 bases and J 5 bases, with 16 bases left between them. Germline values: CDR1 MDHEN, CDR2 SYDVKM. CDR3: CASRHRTVLNEKLFF. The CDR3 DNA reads TGTGCCAGCAGACACCGGACAGTACTAAATGAAAAACTGTTTTTT.

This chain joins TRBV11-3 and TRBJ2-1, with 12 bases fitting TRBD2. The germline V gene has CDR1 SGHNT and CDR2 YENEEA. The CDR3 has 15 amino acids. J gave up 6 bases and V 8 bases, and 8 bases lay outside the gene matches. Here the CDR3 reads CASGTGTSGRNEQFF. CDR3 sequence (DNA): TGTGCCAGCGGCACCGGGACTAGCGGGCGCAATGAGCAGTTCTTC.

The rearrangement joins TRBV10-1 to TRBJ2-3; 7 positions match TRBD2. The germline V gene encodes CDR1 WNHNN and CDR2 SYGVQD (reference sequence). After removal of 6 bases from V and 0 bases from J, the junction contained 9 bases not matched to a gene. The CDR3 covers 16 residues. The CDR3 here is CASSGVSGGSTDTQYF. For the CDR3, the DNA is TGCGCCAGCAGCGGGGTCTCGGGAGGCAGCACAGATACGCAGTATTTT.

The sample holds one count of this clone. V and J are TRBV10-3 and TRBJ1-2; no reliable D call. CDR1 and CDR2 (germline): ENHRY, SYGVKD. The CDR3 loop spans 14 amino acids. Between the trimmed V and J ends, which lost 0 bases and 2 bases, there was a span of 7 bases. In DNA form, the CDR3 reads TGTGCCATCAGTGAGTCATTGGCCAACTATGGCTACACCTTC. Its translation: CAISESLANYGYTF.

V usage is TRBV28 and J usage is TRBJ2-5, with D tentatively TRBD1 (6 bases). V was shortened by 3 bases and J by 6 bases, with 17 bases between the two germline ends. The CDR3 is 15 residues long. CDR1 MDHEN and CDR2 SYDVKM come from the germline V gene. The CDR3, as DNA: TGTGCCAGCAGTTTGGTGGGGGCTAGAATGCAGACCCAGTACTTC. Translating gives CASSLVGARMQTQYF.

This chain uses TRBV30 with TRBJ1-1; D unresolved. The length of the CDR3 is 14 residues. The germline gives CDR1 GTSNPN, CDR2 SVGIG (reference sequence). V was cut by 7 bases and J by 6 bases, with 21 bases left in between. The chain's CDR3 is CASWRGISFAEAFF. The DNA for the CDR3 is TGTGCCTCGTGGCGGGGAATCAGTTTTGCTGAAGCTTTCTTT. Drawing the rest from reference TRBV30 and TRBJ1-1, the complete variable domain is SQTIHQWPATLVQPVGSPLSLECTVEGTSNPNLYWYRQAAGRGLQLLFYSVGIGQISSEVPQNLSASRPQDRQFILSSKKLLLSDSGFYLCASWRGISFAEAFFGQGTRLTVV.

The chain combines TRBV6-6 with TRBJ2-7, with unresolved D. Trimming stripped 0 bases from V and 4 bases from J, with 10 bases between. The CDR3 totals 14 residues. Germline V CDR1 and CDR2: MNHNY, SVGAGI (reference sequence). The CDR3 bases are TGTGCCAGCAGTTACTCACAGCAGGTTTACGAGCAGTACTTC. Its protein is CASSYSQQVYEQYF.

The CDR3 bases are TGTGCCAGCAGTTTCAGGGGCGCCACGAGCTATGGCTACACCTTC. Translation: CASSFRGATSYGYTF. This chain connects TRBV28 to TRBJ1-2; the D gene is possibly TRBD1 (6 bases). Germline CDR1 and CDR2: MDHEN and SYDVKM. The CDR3 has 15 amino acids. Trimming shortened V by 3 bases and J by 4 bases, and 15 bases separated the two germline ends.

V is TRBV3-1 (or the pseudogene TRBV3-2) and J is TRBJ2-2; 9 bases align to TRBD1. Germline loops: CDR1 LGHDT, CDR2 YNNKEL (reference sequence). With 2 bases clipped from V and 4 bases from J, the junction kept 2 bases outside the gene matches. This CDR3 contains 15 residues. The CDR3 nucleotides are TGTGCCAGCAGCCAACAGGGACAGGGCACCGGGGAGCTGTTTTTT. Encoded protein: CASSQQGQGTGELFF.

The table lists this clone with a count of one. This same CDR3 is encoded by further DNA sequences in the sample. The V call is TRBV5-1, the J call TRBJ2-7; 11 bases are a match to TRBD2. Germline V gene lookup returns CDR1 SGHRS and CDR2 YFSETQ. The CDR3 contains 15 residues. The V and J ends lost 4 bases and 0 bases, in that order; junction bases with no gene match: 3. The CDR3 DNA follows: TGCGCCAGCAGCGCCGGGACTAGCGGCTCCTACGAGCAGTACTTC. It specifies CASSAGTSGSYEQYF.

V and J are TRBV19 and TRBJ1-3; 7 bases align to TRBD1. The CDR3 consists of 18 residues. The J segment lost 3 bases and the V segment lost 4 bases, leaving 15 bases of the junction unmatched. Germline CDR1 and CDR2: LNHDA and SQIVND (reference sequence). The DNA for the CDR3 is TGTGCCAGTAGTAAGACAGGGCCTACTCTCCCGAATGGAAACACCATATATTTT. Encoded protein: CASSKTGPTLPNGNTIYF.

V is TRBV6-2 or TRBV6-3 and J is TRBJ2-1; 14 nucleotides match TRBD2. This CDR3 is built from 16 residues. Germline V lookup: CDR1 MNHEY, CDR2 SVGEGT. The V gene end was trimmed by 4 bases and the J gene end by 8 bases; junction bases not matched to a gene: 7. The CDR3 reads CASSLSGTSGSYEQFF. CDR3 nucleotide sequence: TGTGCCAGCAGTTTATCCGGGACTAGCGGGAGTTATGAGCAGTTCTTC.

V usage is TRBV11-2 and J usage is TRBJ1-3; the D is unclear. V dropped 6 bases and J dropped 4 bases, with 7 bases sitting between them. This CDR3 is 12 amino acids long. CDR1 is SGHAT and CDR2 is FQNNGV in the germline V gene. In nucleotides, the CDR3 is TGTGCCAGCAGTCCGGGGGGAAACACCATATATTTT. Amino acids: CASSPGGNTIYF.

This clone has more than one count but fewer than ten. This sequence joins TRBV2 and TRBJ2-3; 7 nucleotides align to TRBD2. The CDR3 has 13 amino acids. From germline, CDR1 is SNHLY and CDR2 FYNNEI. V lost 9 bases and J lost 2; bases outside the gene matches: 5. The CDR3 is CASLRGVTDTQYF. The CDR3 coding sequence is TGTGCCAGTCTACGGGGGGTCACAGATACGCAGTATTTT.

The CDR3, as DNA: TGTGCCAGCTCACCATTCCGGGTCGGGGAGGTCCGGGACGGCTACACCTTC. Translation gives CASSPFRVGEVRDGYTF. V usage is TRBV18 and J usage is TRBJ1-2; perhaps TRBD1 as D (5 bases). Trimming shortened V by 2 bases and J by 8 bases, and 24 bases separated the two germline ends. In germline, CDR1 is KGHSH, CDR2 LQKENI. This CDR3 spans 17 amino acids.

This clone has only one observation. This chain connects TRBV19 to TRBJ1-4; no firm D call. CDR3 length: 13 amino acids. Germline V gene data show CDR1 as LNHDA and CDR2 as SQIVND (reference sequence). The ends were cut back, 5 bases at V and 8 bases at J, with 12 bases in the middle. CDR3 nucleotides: TGTGCCAGTAGTCGTGGAGTAGCGGAAAAACTGTTTTTT. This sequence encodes CASSRGVAEKLFF. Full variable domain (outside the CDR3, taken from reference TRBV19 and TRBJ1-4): DGGITQSPKYLFRKEGQNVTLSCEQNLNHDAMYWYRQDPGQGLRLIYYSQIVNDFQKGDIAEGYSVSREKKESFPLTVTSAQKNPTAFYLCASSRGVAEKLFFGSGTQLSVL.

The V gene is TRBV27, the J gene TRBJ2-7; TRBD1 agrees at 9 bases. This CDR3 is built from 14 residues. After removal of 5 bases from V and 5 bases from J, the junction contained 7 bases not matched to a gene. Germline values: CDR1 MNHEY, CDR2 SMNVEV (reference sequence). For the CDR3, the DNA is TGTGCCAGCAGTCTTCGACAGGGGGGCAACGAGCAGTACTTC. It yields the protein CASSLRQGGNEQYF.

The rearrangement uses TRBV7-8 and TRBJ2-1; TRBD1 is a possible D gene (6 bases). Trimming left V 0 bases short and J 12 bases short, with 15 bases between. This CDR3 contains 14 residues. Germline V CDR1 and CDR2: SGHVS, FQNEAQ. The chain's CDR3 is CASSLAQGVRGQFF. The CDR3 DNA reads TGTGCCAGCAGCTTAGCGCAAGGGGTCAGGGGGCAGTTCTTC.

The CDR3 spells CSVEAAIAGGRNEQFF. The CDR3 coding sequence is TGCAGCGTTGAGGCCGCCATAGCGGGAGGTAGGAATGAGCAGTTCTTC. The V gene is TRBV29-1, the J gene TRBJ2-1; 10 bases map to TRBD2. Per the germline V gene, CDR1 is SQVTM and CDR2 is ANQGSEA. V was pared by 3 bases and J by 7 bases, with 12 bases of the junction left unmatched. The CDR3 consists of 16 residues.

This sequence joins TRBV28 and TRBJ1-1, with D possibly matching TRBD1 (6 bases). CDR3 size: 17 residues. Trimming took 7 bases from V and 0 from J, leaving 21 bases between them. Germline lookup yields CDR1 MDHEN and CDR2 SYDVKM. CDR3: CASTGWSGHTMNTEAFF. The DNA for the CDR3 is TGTGCCAGCACCGGATGGTCGGGACATACCATGAACACTGAAGCTTTCTTT.